This section outlines one T cell receptor beta chain sequence together with its context. This record comes from a study of blood T cell repertoires in COVID-19. At the level of the study: Specimens from acute and convalescent COVID-19 originated in the United States, Italy and Spain. PBMCs, B-cell-depleted T cells, or T cells provided the cDNA or gDNA that made up the material.

There are 14 residues in the CDR3. Germline loops: CDR1 SGHNT, CDR2 YYREEE (reference sequence). V was pared by 0 bases and J by 5 bases, with 2 bases of the junction left unmatched. Per the authors' pipeline: Scientists estimated how many nucleated cells there were by amplifying reference gene primers. Sequencing was performed with immunoSEQ multiplex PCR; in TCRdb, only in-frame clones are kept and a portion is missing. From that table come the V and J calls and clone size; the DNA was used to work out D and trimming. The data contain tens of thousands of clones, about nine tenths of them singletons. Enrolment of Seattle patients took place during active infection, and they were followed longitudinally.

The chain couples TRBV5-4 to TRBJ2-3; 8 bases are a match to TRBD2. The sequence was obtained from a man aged 50 to 59 with COVID-19, enrolled during active disease. The source material was peripheral blood. The DNA of the CDR3 is TGTGCCAGCAGCTTGGTCAGCGGGAGAGATACGCAGTATTTT. It translates to CASSLVSGRDTQYF.